This T cell receptor (beta chain) appears in the sequencing data of a study of blood T cell repertoires in COVID-19. The CDR3 contains 12 residues. From germline, CDR1 is MGHRA and CDR2 YSYEKL. V was clipped by 3 bases and J by 5 bases, with 7 bases between them. Repertoires were generated with immunoSEQ multiplex PCR, while TCRdb's copy carries only in-frame clones and drops some. Counted here are 250,000 to 350,000 clones, 65% to 85% occurring once; the ten biggest clones make up 1% to 1.5%. The chain has TRBV4-1 and TRBJ1-2; D is unresolved. This receptor was taken from a woman aged 50 to 60 with acute or convalescent COVID-19. The sample was peripheral blood. The CDR3 nucleotides are TGCGCCAGCAGCCAGAATACTTATGGCTACACCTTC. Translating gives CASSQNTYGYTF.